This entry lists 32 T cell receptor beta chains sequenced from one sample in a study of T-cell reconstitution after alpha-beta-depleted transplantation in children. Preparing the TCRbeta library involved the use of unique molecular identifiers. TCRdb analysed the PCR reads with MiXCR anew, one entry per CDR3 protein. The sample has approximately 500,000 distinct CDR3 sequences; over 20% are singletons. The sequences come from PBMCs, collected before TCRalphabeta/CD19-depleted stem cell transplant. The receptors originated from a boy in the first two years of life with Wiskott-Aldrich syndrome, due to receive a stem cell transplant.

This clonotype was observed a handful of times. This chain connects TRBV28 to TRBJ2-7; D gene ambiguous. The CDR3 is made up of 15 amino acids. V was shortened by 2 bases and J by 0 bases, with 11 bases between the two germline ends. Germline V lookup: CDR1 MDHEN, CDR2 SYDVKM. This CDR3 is CASSLMAKSSYEQYF. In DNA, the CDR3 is TGTGCCAGCAGTTTAATGGCAAAGAGCTCCTACGAGCAGTACTTC.

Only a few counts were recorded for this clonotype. CDR3 protein: CSARPEGRSYEQYF. CDR3 coding DNA: TGCAGTGCTAGGCCCGAGGGACGGTCCTACGAGCAGTACTTC. The V call is TRBV20-1, the J call TRBJ2-7, with D perhaps matching TRBD1 or TRBD2 (5 bases each). CDR1 is DFQATT, CDR2 SNEGSKA, per germline (reference sequence). The CDR3 covers 14 residues. V lost 3 bases, J lost 1 base, and 13 bases lay in between.

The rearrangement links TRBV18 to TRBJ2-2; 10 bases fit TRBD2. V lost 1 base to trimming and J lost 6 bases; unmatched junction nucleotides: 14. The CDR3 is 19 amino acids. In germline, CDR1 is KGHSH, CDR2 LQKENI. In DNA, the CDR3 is TGTGCCAGCTCACCACGTCTAGCGGGAGTTGAATGGGAGTCCGGGGAGCTGTTTTTT. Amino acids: CASSPRLAGVEWESGELFF.

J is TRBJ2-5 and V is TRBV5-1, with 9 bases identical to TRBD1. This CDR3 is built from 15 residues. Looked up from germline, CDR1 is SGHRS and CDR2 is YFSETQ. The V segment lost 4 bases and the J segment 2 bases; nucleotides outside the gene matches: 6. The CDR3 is CASSRGQGGQETQYF. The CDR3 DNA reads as TGCGCCAGCAGCCGGGGACAGGGCGGACAAGAGACCCAGTACTTC.

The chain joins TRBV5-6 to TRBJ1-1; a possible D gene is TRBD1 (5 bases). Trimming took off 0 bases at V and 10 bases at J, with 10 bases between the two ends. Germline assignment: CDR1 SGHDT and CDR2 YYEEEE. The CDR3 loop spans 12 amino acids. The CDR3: CASSLGGRGAFF. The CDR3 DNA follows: TGTGCCAGCAGCTTGGGGGGACGCGGAGCTTTCTTT.

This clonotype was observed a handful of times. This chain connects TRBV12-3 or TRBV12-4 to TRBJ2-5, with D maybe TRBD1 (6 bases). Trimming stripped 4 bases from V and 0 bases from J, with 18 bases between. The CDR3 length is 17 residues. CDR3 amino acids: CASSWGRDTPYQETQYF. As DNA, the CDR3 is TGTGCCAGCAGTTGGGGCCGGGACACACCGTACCAAGAGACCCAGTACTTC.

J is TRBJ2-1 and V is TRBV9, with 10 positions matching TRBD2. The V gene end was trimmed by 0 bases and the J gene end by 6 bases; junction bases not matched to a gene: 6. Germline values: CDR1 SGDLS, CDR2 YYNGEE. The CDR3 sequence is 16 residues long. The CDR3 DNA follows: TGTGCCAGCAGCGTAGAGCCCAGCGGGGGGGCCAATGAGCAGTTCTTC. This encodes CASSVEPSGGANEQFF. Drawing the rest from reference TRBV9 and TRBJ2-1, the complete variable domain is DSGVTQTPKHLITATGQRVTLRCSPRSGDLSVYWYQQSLDQGLQFLIQYYNGEERAKGNILERFSAQQFPDLHSELNLSSLELGDSALYFCASSVEPSGGANEQFFGPGTRLTVL.

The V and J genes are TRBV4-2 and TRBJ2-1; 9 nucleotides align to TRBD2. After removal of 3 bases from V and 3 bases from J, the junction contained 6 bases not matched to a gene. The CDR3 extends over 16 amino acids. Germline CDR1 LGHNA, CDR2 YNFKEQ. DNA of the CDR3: TGTGCCAGCAGCCAGGGCGGGAGGGCCGGCTACAATGAGCAGTTCTTC. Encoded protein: CASSQGGRAGYNEQFF.

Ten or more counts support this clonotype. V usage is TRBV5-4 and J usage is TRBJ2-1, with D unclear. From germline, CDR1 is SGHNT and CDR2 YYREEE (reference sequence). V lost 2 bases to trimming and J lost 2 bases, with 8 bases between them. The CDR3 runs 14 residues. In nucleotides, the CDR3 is TGTGCCAGCAGCTTAGGCGCCACCTACAATGAGCAGTTCTTC. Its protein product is CASSLGATYNEQFF.

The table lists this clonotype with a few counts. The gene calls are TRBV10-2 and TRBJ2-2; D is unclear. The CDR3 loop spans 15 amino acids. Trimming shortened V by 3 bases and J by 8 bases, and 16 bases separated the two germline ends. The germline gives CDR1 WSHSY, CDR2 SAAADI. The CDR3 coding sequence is TGCGCCAGCAGTGACCGGGTACCCCTCGGGGGGGAGCTGTTTTTT. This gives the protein CASSDRVPLGGELFF.

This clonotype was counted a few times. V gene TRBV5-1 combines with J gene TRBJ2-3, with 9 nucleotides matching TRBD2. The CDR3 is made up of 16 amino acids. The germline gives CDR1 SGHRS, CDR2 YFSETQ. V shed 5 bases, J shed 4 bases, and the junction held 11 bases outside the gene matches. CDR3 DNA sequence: TGCGCCAGCAGGGGCTTTAGCGGGAGTGTCGCAGATACGCAGTATTTT. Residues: CASRGFSGSVADTQYF.

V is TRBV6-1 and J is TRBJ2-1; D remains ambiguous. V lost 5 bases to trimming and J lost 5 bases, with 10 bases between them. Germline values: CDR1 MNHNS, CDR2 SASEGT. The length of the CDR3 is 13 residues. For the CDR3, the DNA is TGTGCCAGCAGTCGGGCGCTCAACAATGAGCAGTTCTTC. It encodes CASSRALNNEQFF.

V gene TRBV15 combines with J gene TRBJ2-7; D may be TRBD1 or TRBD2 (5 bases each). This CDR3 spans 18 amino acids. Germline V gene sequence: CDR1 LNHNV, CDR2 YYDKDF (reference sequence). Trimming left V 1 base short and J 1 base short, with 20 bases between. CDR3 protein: CATSRGSALLGESYEQYF. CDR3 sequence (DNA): TGTGCCACCAGCAGAGGGTCGGCGCTACTAGGGGAATCCTACGAGCAGTACTTC. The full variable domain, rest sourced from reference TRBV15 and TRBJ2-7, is DAMVIQNPRYQVTQFGKPVTLSCSQTLNHNVMYWYQQKSSQAPKLLFHYYDKDFNNEADTPDNFQSRRPNTSFCFLDIRSPGLGDTAMYLCATSRGSALLGESYEQYFGPGTRLTVT.

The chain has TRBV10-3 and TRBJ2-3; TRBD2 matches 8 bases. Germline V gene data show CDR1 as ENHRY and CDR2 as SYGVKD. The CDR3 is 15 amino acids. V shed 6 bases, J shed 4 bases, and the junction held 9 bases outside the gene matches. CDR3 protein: CAIRTSEGSPDTQYF. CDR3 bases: TGTGCCATCAGGACTAGCGAGGGCTCCCCAGATACGCAGTATTTT.

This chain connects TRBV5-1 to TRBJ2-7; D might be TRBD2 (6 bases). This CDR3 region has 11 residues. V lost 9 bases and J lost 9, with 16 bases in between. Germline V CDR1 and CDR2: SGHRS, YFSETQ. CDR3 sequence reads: CATLAGSGQYF. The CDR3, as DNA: TGCGCCACCCTCGCGGGGAGTGGGCAGTACTTC.

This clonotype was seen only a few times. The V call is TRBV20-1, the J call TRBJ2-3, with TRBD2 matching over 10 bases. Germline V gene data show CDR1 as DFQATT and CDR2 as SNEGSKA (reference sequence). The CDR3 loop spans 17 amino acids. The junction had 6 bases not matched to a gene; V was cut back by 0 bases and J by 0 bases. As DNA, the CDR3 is TGCAGTGCTAGAGATCCGGCGACTAGCGGGAGCACAGATACGCAGTATTTT. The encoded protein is CSARDPATSGSTDTQYF.

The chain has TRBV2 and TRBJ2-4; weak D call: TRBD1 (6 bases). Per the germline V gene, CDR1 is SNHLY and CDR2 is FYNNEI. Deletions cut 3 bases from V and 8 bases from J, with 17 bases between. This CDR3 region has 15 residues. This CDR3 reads CASSDLLTGWDIQYF. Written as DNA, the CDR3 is TGTGCCAGCAGTGACCTTTTGACAGGATGGGACATTCAGTACTTC.

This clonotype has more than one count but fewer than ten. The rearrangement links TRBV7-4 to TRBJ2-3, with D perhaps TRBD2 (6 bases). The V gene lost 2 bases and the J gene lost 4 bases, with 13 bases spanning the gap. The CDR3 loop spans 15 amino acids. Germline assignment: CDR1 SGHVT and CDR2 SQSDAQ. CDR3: CASSLRPGEADTQYF. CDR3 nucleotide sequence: TGTGCCAGCAGCTTACGTCCGGGAGAAGCAGATACGCAGTATTTT.

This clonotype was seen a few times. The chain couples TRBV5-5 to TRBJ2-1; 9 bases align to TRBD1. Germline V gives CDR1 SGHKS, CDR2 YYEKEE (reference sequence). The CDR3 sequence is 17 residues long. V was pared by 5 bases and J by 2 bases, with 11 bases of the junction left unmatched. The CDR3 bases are TGTGCCAGCAGTCACCTCGGGACAGGGAGTCCCTACAATGAGCAGTTCTTC. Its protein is CASSHLGTGSPYNEQFF.

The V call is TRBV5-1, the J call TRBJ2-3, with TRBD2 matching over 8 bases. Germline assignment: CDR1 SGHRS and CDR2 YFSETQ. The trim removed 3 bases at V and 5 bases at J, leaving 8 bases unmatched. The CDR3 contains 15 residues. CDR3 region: CASSWSAGARDTQYF. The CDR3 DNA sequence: TGCGCCAGCAGCTGGTCAGCGGGAGCCAGAGATACGCAGTATTTT.

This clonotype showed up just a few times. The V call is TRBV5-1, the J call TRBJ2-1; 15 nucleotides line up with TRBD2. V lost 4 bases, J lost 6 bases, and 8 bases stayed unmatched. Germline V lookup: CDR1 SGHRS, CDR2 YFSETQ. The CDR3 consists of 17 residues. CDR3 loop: CASSPRTSGRAFNEQFF. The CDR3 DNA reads TGCGCCAGCAGCCCGCGGACTAGCGGGAGGGCTTTCAATGAGCAGTTCTTC.

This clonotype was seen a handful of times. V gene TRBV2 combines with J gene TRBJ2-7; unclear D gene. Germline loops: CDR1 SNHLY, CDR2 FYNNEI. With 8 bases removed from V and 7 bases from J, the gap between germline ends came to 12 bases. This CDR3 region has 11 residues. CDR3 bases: TGTGCCAGCCGATATGTGGGGGAGCAGTACTTC. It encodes CASRYVGEQYF.

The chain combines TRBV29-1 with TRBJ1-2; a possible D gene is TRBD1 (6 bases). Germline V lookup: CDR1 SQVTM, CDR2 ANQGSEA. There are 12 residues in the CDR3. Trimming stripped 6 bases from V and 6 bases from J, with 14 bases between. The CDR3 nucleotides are TGCAGCGTCACCACAGGGATCCATGGCTACACCTTC. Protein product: CSVTTGIHGYTF.

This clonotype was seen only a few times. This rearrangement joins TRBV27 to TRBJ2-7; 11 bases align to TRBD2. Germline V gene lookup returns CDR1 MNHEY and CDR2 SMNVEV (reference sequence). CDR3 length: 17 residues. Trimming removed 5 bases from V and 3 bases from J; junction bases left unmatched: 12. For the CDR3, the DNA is TGTGCCAGCAGTCCACTTAAACCGGGACTAGCGGTCTACGAGCAGTACTTC. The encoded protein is CASSPLKPGLAVYEQYF.

The CDR3 DNA reads TGTGCCAGCAGTGAAGGGTGGGGGAAAAGGGAAAAACTGTTTTTT. This sequence encodes CASSEGWGKREKLFF. V usage is TRBV25-1 and J usage is TRBJ1-4, with D possibly being TRBD1 (5 bases). The CDR3 has 15 residues. Germline V gene lookup returns CDR1 MGHDK and CDR2 SYGVNS. Trimming pared 2 bases from V and 8 bases from J, leaving 15 bases between.

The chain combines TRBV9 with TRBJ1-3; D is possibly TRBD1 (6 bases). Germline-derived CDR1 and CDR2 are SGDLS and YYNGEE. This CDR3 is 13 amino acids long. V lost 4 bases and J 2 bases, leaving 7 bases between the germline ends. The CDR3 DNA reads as TGTGCCAGCAGCACAGGGCCTGGAAACACCATATATTTT. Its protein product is CASSTGPGNTIYF.

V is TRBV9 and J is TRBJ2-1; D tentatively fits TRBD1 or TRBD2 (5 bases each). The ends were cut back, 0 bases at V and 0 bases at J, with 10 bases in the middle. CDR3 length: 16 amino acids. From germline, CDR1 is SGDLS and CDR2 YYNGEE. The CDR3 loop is CASSVGGVSSYNEQFF. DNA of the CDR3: TGTGCCAGCAGCGTAGGAGGGGTGAGCTCCTACAATGAGCAGTTCTTC.

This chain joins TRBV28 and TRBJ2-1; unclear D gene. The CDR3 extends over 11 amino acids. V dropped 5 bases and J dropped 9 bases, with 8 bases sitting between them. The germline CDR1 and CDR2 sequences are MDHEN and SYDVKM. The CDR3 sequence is CASSPHREQFF. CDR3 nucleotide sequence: TGTGCCAGCAGTCCTCACCGTGAGCAGTTCTTC.

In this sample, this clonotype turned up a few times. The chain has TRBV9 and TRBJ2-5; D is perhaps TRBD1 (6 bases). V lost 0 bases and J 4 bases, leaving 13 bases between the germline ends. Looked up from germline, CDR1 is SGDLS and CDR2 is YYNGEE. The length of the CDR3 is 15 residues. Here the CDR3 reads CASSVDPEGVETQYF. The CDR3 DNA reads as TGTGCCAGCAGCGTAGACCCCGAGGGGGTAGAGACCCAGTACTTC.

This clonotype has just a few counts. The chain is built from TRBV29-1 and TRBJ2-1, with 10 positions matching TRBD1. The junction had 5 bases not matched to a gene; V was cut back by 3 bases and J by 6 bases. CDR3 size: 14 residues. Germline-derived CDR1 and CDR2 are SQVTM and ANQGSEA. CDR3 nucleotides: TGCAGCGTTGACCGGGACAGGGGTGCCAATGAGCAGTTCTTC. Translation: CSVDRDRGANEQFF.

The CDR3 coding sequence is TGCGCCAGCAGCTATGGACAGGAGAATTCACCCCTCCACTTT. Translated, it gives CASSYGQENSPLHF. The chain links TRBV5-1 to TRBJ1-6; 7 bases map to TRBD1. The CDR3 runs to 14 residues. The V and J ends lost 3 bases and 7 bases, in that order; junction bases with no gene match: 4. Germline-derived CDR1 and CDR2 are SGHRS and YFSETQ.

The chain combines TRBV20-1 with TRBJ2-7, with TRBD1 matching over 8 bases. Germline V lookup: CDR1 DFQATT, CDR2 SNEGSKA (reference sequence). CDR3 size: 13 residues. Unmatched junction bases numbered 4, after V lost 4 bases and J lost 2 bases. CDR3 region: CSATDRAPYEQYF. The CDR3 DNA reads TGCAGTGCTACGGACAGGGCCCCCTACGAGCAGTACTTC.